These 20 T cell receptor beta chains share one sample of origin, sequenced in a study of T cell responses to AZD1222 COVID-19 vaccine. TCRdb's copy holds only in-frame clones and misses some; the assay was immunoSEQ multiplex PCR. Found here are about 140,000 clones, 75% to 90% of them singletons; the top ten hold about 4.8%. The material was peripheral blood, obtained on day 0 of AZD1222 vaccination. These receptors were collected from an adult in good health.

J is TRBJ2-1 and V is TRBV7-8; the match to TRBD1 covers 7 bases. J was trimmed by 9 bases and V by 1 base; bases with no gene match: 6. Germline V gene lookup returns CDR1 SGHVS and CDR2 FQNEAQ. The CDR3 is 14 residues long. CDR3 loop: CASSLEARGPEQFF. The CDR3 coding sequence is TGTGCCAGCAGCTTAGAGGCAAGGGGGCCTGAGCAGTTCTTC.

The gene calls are TRBV19 and TRBJ2-7; D is unclear. This CDR3 has 13 residues. Germline CDR1 is LNHDA and CDR2 is SQIVND (reference sequence). V was clipped by 4 bases and J by 4 bases, with 11 bases between them. CDR3 DNA: TGTGCCAGTAGTACGGGTAGTCCGTACGAGCAGTACTTC. It codes for CASSTGSPYEQYF.

The J gene is TRBJ1-2, the V gene TRBV7-9, with D possibly matching TRBD1 (5 bases). V lost 6 bases and J 8 bases, leaving 25 bases between the germline ends. CDR3 size: 16 residues. CDR1 is SEHNR, CDR2 FQNEAQ, per germline (reference sequence). CDR3 sequence reads: CASRPISGRTREGYTF. The CDR3 DNA reads TGTGCCAGCAGGCCAATATCGGGACGGACGCGGGAGGGCTACACCTTC. Full variable domain (remainder filled in from reference TRBV7-9 and TRBJ1-2): DTGVSQNPRHKITKRGQNVTFRCDPISEHNRLYWYRQTLGQGPEFLTYFQNEAQLEKSRLLSDRFSAERPKGSFSTLEIQRTEQGDSAMYLCASRPISGRTREGYTFGSGTRLTVV.

The chain couples TRBV12-3 or TRBV12-4 to TRBJ2-3; D possibly corresponds to TRBD1 (5 bases). Trimming stripped 2 bases from V and 14 bases from J, with 14 bases between. The CDR3 is 12 residues long. CDR3 loop: CASSLMQGGPYF. The DNA for the CDR3 is TGTGCCAGCAGTTTAATGCAGGGTGGCCCGTATTTT.

This chain joins TRBV11-3 and TRBJ1-5; 9 bases are shared with TRBD1. Germline CDR1 SGHNT, CDR2 YENEEA. The CDR3 contains 16 residues. V gave up 0 bases and J gave up 4 bases; unmatched junction bases: 4. The CDR3 coding sequence is TGTGCCAGCAGCTTAGATGTTGGACAGGGGAATCAGCCCCAGCATTTT. It translates to CASSLDVGQGNQPQHF.

The rearrangement joins TRBV27 to TRBJ1-6; D perhaps matches TRBD1 (6 bases). The V end was cut by 5 bases, the J end by 5 bases, with 13 bases between. Germline V lookup: CDR1 MNHEY, CDR2 SMNVEV (reference sequence). CDR3 length: 15 amino acids. The chain's CDR3 is CASSPRTVDNSPLHF. CDR3 sequence (DNA): TGTGCCAGCAGTCCCCGGACAGTCGATAATTCACCCCTCCACTTT.

The V call is TRBV30, the J call TRBJ1-4, with 10 bases identical to TRBD1. Germline V gene data show CDR1 as GTSNPN and CDR2 as SVGIG (reference sequence). The V gene end was trimmed by 0 bases and the J gene end by 6 bases; junction bases not matched to a gene: 10. This CDR3 is 17 amino acids long. CDR3 DNA: TGTGCCTGGAGTGTACCCCTGAGACAGGGGGCGCATGAAAAACTGTTTTTT. Protein sequence: CAWSVPLRQGAHEKLFF.

This clone was seen only once. V usage is TRBV9 and J usage is TRBJ2-1, with TRBD2 identical over 14 bases. J was trimmed by 3 bases and V by 7 bases; bases with no gene match: 12. This CDR3 contains 18 residues. Germline V lookup: CDR1 SGDLS, CDR2 YYNGEE. The CDR3 region is CASGGGTSGRRDYNEQFF. The CDR3 region has the DNA TGTGCCAGCGGGGGAGGGACTAGCGGGAGAAGGGACTACAATGAGCAGTTCTTC.

Only one count was recorded for this clone. The J gene is TRBJ2-5, the V gene TRBV3-1 (or the pseudogene TRBV3-2); D perhaps matches TRBD1 (7 bases). CDR3 size: 16 residues. V was clipped by 0 bases and J by 5 bases, with 16 bases between them. Germline V CDR1 and CDR2: LGHDT, YNNKEL (reference sequence). CDR3 loop: CASSQEIGGGLETQYF. In DNA, the CDR3 is TGTGCCAGCAGCCAAGAGATAGGAGGGGGCCTGGAGACCCAGTACTTC.

The V call is TRBV4-1, the J call TRBJ2-5; no definite D call. The CDR3 runs to 14 residues. Germline V gene sequence: CDR1 MGHRA, CDR2 YSYEKL. V was cut by 6 bases and J by 9 bases, with 20 bases left in between. The CDR3 DNA is TGCGCCAGCAGACGATTGATGGGTCGTCAGGCCCAGTACTTC. This codes for CASRRLMGRQAQYF.

The chain combines TRBV29-1 with TRBJ2-2, with D maybe TRBD1 (6 bases). The CDR3 sequence is 16 residues long. The ends were cut back, 8 bases at V and 3 bases at J, with 22 bases in the middle. The germline V gene has CDR1 SQVTM and CDR2 ANQGSEA. This chain's CDR3 is CSPPGVGMLYTGELFF. CDR3 DNA sequence: TGCAGCCCCCCAGGGGTCGGGATGTTGTACACCGGGGAGCTGTTTTTT.

With respect to this clone: Other DNA sequences within the sample encode an identical CDR3. The V and J genes are TRBV5-4 and TRBJ1-1; D is uncertain. The CDR3 loop spans 13 amino acids. Germline CDR1 SGHNT, CDR2 YYREEE (reference sequence). V gave up 0 bases and J gave up 2 bases, with 5 bases separating them. The CDR3 spells CASSLGRNTEAFF. The CDR3, as DNA: TGTGCCAGCAGCTTGGGCAGAAACACTGAAGCTTTCTTT.

This chain links TRBV2 with TRBJ2-1, with 8 bases aligning to TRBD2. The germline V gene encodes CDR1 SNHLY and CDR2 FYNNEI. CDR3 length: 16 residues. Germline trimming cut 0 bases from V and 2 bases from J; bases unmatched to any gene: 3. The CDR3 protein is CASSEAERGPYNEQFF. The CDR3 region has the DNA TGTGCCAGCAGTGAAGCAGAGCGGGGGCCCTACAATGAGCAGTTCTTC.

The table lists this clone with a few counts. The chain recombines TRBV12-3 or TRBV12-4 with TRBJ2-2, with no clear D. The CDR3 runs 12 residues. Between the trimmed V and J ends, which lost 6 bases and 1 base, there was a span of 3 bases. CDR3 nucleotide sequence: TGTGCCAGCAGCCAGAACACCGGGGAGCTGTTTTTT. Its translation: CASSQNTGELFF.

The gene calls are TRBV6-5 and TRBJ2-1; TRBD2 matches at 12 bases. Germline trimming cut 5 bases from V and 10 bases from J; bases unmatched to any gene: 6. CDR3 size: 14 residues. Germline V gene data show CDR1 as MNHEY and CDR2 as SVGAGI. In DNA, the CDR3 is TGTGCCAGCAGTCGACTAGCGGGAGTGTACGAGCAGTTCTTC. It encodes CASSRLAGVYEQFF.

V is TRBV7-9 and J is TRBJ1-2; D is undetermined. Trimming pared 6 bases from V and 0 bases from J, leaving 8 bases between. The CDR3 extends over 13 amino acids. CDR1 SEHNR and CDR2 FQNEAQ come from the germline V gene (reference sequence). This CDR3 reads CASRENANYGYTF. The CDR3 DNA sequence: TGTGCCAGCAGAGAAAATGCTAACTATGGCTACACCTTC.

The chain employs TRBV12-3 or TRBV12-4 and TRBJ1-2; D is unresolved. The CDR3 consists of 13 residues. V lost 1 base and J lost 5, with 8 bases in between. CDR3 in amino acids: CASSLDWAYGYTF. For the CDR3, the DNA is TGTGCCAGCAGTTTAGACTGGGCTTATGGCTACACCTTC.

The chain employs TRBV6-5 and TRBJ1-3; 7 positions agree with TRBD1. Germline-derived CDR1 and CDR2 are MNHEY and SVGAGI. The V segment lost 5 bases and the J segment 2 bases; nucleotides outside the gene matches: 6. This CDR3 has 15 amino acids. For the CDR3, the DNA is TGTGCCAGCAGTATTACAGGGGCTGCTGGAAACACCATATATTTT. Amino acid sequence: CASSITGAAGNTIYF.

The chain has TRBV7-9 and TRBJ1-3, with D unresolved. Germline V gene lookup returns CDR1 SEHNR and CDR2 FQNEAQ (reference sequence). V lost 3 bases and J 3 bases, leaving 9 bases between the germline ends. The CDR3 spans 14 residues. The CDR3 DNA reads as TGTGCCAGCAGCTTGGTAGGGTTTGGAAACACCATATATTTT. It codes for CASSLVGFGNTIYF.

The chain uses TRBV5-5 and TRBJ1-4, with D possibly matching TRBD1 (5 bases). Looked up from germline, CDR1 is SGHKS and CDR2 is YYEKEE (reference sequence). With 2 bases removed from V and 1 base from J, the gap between germline ends came to 15 bases. CDR3 length equals 17 residues. The CDR3 sequence: CASSFVPGRRTNEKLFF. The CDR3 DNA reads as TGTGCCAGCAGCTTTGTTCCAGGGAGAAGAACTAATGAAAAACTGTTTTTT.